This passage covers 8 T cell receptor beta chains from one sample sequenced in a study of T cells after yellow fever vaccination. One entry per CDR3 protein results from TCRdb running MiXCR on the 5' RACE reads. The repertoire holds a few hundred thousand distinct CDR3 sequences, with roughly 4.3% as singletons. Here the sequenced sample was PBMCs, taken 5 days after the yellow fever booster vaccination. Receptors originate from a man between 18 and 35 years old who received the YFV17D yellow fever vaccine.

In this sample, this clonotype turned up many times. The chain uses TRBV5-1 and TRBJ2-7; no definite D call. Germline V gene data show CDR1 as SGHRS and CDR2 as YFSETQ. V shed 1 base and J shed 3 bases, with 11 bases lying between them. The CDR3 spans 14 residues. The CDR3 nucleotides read TGCGCCAGCAGCTTGAGTCAAGGTATCTACGAGCAGTACTTC. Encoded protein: CASSLSQGIYEQYF.

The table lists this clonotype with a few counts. The CDR3 sequence: CASRDLPGRGANVLTF. CDR3 nucleotide sequence: TGTGCCAGCAGGGACCTTCCAGGGCGGGGGGCCAACGTCCTGACTTTC. The chain joins TRBV2 to TRBJ2-6; a weak D match, TRBD1 (5 bases). The V and J ends lost 6 bases and 4 bases respectively, with 16 bases between them. The CDR3 totals 16 residues. Germline values: CDR1 SNHLY, CDR2 FYNNEI. The whole variable domain, remainder taken from reference TRBV2 and TRBJ2-6, is EPEVTQTPSHQVTQMGQEVILRCVPISNHLYFYWYRQILGQKVEFLVSFYNNEISEKSEIFDDQFSVERPDGSNFTLKIRSTKLEDSAMYFCASRDLPGRGANVLTFGAGSRLTVL.

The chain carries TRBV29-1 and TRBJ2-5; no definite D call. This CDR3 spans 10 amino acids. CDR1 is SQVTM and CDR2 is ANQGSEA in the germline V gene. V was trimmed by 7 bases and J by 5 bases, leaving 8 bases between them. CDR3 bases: TGCAGCGCTAAGTGGGAGACCCAGTACTTC. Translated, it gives CSAKWETQYF. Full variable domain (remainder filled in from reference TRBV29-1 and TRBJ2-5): SAVISQKPSRDICQRGTSLTIQCQVDSQVTMMFWYRQQPGQSLTLIATANQGSEATYESGFVIDKFPISRPNLTFSTLTVSNMSPEDSSIYLCSAKWETQYFGPGTRLLVL.

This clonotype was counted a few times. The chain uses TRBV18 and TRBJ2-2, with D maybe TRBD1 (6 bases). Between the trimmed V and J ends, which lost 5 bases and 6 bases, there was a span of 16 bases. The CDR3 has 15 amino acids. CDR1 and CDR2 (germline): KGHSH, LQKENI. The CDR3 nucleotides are TGTGCCAGCTCAACCACCAGGGGATACGCCGGGGAGCTGTTTTTT. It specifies CASSTTRGYAGELFF.

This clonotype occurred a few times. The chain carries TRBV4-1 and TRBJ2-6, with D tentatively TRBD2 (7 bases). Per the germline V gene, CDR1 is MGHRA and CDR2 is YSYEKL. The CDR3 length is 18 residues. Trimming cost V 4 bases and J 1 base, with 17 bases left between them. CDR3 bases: TGCGCCAGCAGCCCTGGGCGGGGGCTTGGGTCTGGGGCCAACGTCCTGACTTTC. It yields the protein CASSPGRGLGSGANVLTF.

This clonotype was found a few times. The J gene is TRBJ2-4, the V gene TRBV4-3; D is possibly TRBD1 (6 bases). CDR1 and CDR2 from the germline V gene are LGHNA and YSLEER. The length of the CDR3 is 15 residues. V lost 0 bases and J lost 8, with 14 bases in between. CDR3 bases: TGCGCCAGCAGCCAAGATGGGGGCGTAGGCGACATTCAGTACTTC. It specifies CASSQDGGVGDIQYF.

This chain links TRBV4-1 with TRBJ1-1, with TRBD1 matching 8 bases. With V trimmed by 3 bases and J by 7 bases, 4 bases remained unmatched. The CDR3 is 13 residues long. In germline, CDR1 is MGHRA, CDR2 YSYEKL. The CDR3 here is CASSQTGVIEAFF. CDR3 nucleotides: TGCGCCAGCAGCCAGACAGGGGTGATTGAAGCTTTCTTT.

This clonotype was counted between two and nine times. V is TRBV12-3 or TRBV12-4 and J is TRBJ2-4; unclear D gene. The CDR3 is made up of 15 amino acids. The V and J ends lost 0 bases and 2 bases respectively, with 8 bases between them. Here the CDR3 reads CASSLALLPKNIQYF. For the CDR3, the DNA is TGTGCCAGCAGTTTAGCCCTCTTGCCCAAAAACATTCAGTACTTC.